These 28 T cell receptor beta chains share one sample of origin, sequenced in a study of blood T cell repertoires in COVID-19. Data came from immunoSEQ multiplex PCR; TCRdb stores just in-frame clones and leaves some out. The sample lists 250,000 or so clones; 85% to 90% were seen once. The specimen was PBMCs or T cells enriched from blood (not recorded which). Receptors were obtained from a woman aged 30 to 39 with acute COVID-19.

The V and J genes are TRBV6-4 and TRBJ2-1; 9 positions match TRBD2. The CDR3 extends over 15 amino acids. J was trimmed by 6 bases and V by 6 bases; bases with no gene match: 9. Germline V lookup: CDR1 MRHNA, CDR2 SNTAGT. DNA of the CDR3: TGTGCCAGCAGCAGTGGTCAGCGGGAGGTCAATGAGCAGTTCTTC. Its translation is CASSSGQREVNEQFF.

The chain recombines TRBV28 with TRBJ1-1; D unclear. Germline lookup yields CDR1 MDHEN and CDR2 SYDVKM. V was shortened by 2 bases and J by 0 bases, with 7 bases between the two germline ends. CDR3 length equals 14 residues. The chain's CDR3 is CASSLAGMNTEAFF. The CDR3 bases are TGTGCCAGCAGTTTAGCGGGCATGAACACTGAAGCTTTCTTT.

The chain carries TRBV9 and TRBJ2-2, with 11 bases that match TRBD2. This CDR3 region has 16 residues. V shed 0 bases and J 5 bases; nucleotides not matched to a gene: 3. Germline V gene sequence: CDR1 SGDLS, CDR2 YYNGEE. The CDR3 loop reads CASSVDRLAGTGELFF. CDR3 DNA sequence: TGTGCCAGCAGCGTAGATAGACTAGCGGGAACCGGGGAGCTGTTTTTT.

The chain recombines TRBV19 with TRBJ2-5, with D possibly being TRBD2 (6 bases). Trimming pared 5 bases from V and 0 bases from J, leaving 10 bases between. Germline V gives CDR1 LNHDA, CDR2 SQIVND (reference sequence). The CDR3 is made up of 14 amino acids. Written as DNA, the CDR3 is TGTGCCAGTAGTGTGGGAGGTGACCAAGAGACCCAGTACTTC. This encodes CASSVGGDQETQYF.

The sample holds one count of this clone. This chain uses TRBV19 with TRBJ1-4; 8 bases are shared with TRBD1. CDR3 length equals 13 residues. Per the germline V gene, CDR1 is LNHDA and CDR2 is SQIVND (reference sequence). With 8 bases clipped from V and 5 bases from J, the junction kept 4 bases outside the gene matches. This chain's CDR3 is CASAGQVNEKLFF. The DNA for the CDR3 is TGTGCCAGTGCGGGACAGGTCAATGAAAAACTGTTTTTT.

The chain recombines TRBV7-7 with TRBJ2-1, with D perhaps matching TRBD1 (5 bases). There are 16 residues in the CDR3. The ends were cut back, 4 bases at V and 8 bases at J, with 21 bases in the middle. Germline V gene lookup returns CDR1 SSHAT and CDR2 FNYEAQ (reference sequence). The CDR3 loop reads CASSSLPAGFKDEQFF. The DNA for the CDR3 is TGTGCCAGCAGCTCTCTTCCGGCAGGGTTCAAGGATGAGCAGTTCTTC.

The chain combines TRBV7-2 with TRBJ2-3; 14 positions match TRBD2. Germline V gives CDR1 SGHTA, CDR2 FQGNSA. With V trimmed by 4 bases and J by 6 bases, 6 bases remained unmatched. This CDR3 has 16 amino acids. The CDR3 DNA follows: TGTGCCAGCAGCTCGGGACTAGCGGGAGAGAGGGATACGCAGTATTTT. Amino acids: CASSSGLAGERDTQYF. Combining the CDR3 with reference TRBV7-2 and TRBJ2-3 gives the whole variable domain GAGVSQSPSNKVTEKGKDVELRCDPISGHTALYWYRQSLGQGLEFLIYFQGNSAPDKSGLPSDRFSAERTGGSVSTLTIQRTQQEDSAVYLCASSSGLAGERDTQYFGPGTRLTVL.

The CDR3 here is CASSLGGVFEQYF. As DNA, the CDR3 is TGTGCCAGCAGCTTAGGCGGTGTCTTCGAGCAGTACTTC. The chain is built from TRBV13 and TRBJ2-7; D gene ambiguous. CDR3 length equals 13 residues. CDR1 PRHDT and CDR2 FYEKMQ come from the germline V gene (reference sequence). V lost 0 bases and J lost 6, with 9 bases in between. The full variable domain, rest sourced from reference TRBV13 and TRBJ2-7, is AAGVIQSPRHLIKEKRETATLKCYPIPRHDTVYWYQQGPGQDPQFLISFYEKMQSDKGSIPDRFSAQQFSDYHSELNMSSLELGDSALYFCASSLGGVFEQYFGPGTRLTVT.

This chain joins TRBV25-1 and TRBJ2-1; the match to TRBD2 covers 9 bases. The CDR3 is made up of 16 amino acids. The V gene's germline CDR1 is MGHDK and CDR2 SYGVNS. After removal of 6 bases from V and 7 bases from J, the junction contained 13 bases not matched to a gene. The CDR3, as DNA: TGTGCCAGCAGAGAAACAGACATTAGCGGGAGTAATGAGCAGTTCTTC. Translated, it gives CASRETDISGSNEQFF.

V usage is TRBV10-2 and J usage is TRBJ2-7; the match to TRBD2 covers 8 bases. CDR1 WSHSY and CDR2 SAAADI come from the germline V gene. Losses at the gene ends were 4 bases for V and 3 bases for J; bases not matched to a gene: 8. CDR3 size: 15 residues. CDR3 residues: CASSGTTSGLYEQYF. For the CDR3, the DNA is TGCGCCAGCAGTGGAACTACTAGCGGCCTCTACGAGCAGTACTTC.

This rearrangement joins TRBV4-3 to TRBJ2-3; TRBD2 aligns across 12 bases. Germline CDR1 and CDR2: LGHNA and YSLEER. This CDR3 spans 17 amino acids. V was clipped by 4 bases and J by 4 bases; unmatched bases: 9. The DNA for the CDR3 is TGCGCCAGCAGCCCTAGACTAGCGGGAGTGGGGGCAGATACGCAGTATTTT. It yields the protein CASSPRLAGVGADTQYF.

The V gene is TRBV24-1, the J gene TRBJ2-1; 8 bases match TRBD2. The germline CDR1 and CDR2 sequences are KGHDR and SFDVKD. The CDR3 consists of 16 residues. Germline trimming cut 3 bases from V and 2 bases from J; bases unmatched to any gene: 5. Written as DNA, the CDR3 is TGTGCCACCAGTGATCTAGCGGGCCACACCTACAATGAGCAGTTCTTC. Its protein is CATSDLAGHTYNEQFF.

V usage is TRBV6-5 and J usage is TRBJ1-1; perhaps TRBD1 as D (5 bases). This CDR3 contains 15 residues. Germline CDR1 and CDR2: MNHEY and SVGAGI. The ends were cut back, 2 bases at V and 3 bases at J, with 13 bases in the middle. Here the CDR3 DNA reads TGTGCCAGCAGTTACACGCAGGGTGGGGACACTGAAGCTTTCTTT. Translation gives CASSYTQGGDTEAFF.

J is TRBJ1-4 and V is TRBV12-3 or TRBV12-4, with unresolved D. Trimming removed 6 bases from V and 6 bases from J, with 8 bases in between. This CDR3 comprises 12 residues. CDR3 protein: CASRPRDEKLFF. In DNA, the CDR3 is TGTGCCAGCAGGCCCCGAGATGAAAAACTGTTTTTT.

This chain joins TRBV2 and TRBJ2-1, with a possible D match to TRBD2 (5 bases). Trimming removed 2 bases at V and 6 bases at J, with 14 bases between. The CDR3 runs 15 residues. CDR1 is SNHLY and CDR2 is FYNNEI in the germline V gene. The chain's CDR3 is CASSEQELASNEQFF. As DNA, the CDR3 is TGTGCCAGCAGTGAACAAGAGCTAGCCTCCAATGAGCAGTTCTTC.

This clone was observed a single time. The V and J genes are TRBV19 and TRBJ2-1; no clear D. The CDR3 spans 11 residues. CDR1 and CDR2 (germline): LNHDA, SQIVND (reference sequence). Trimming took 5 bases from V and 10 from J, leaving 9 bases between them. CDR3 in amino acids: CASSEDLEQFF. The CDR3 nucleotides are TGTGCCAGTAGTGAGGATCTAGAGCAGTTCTTC.

This clone occurred a few times. The genes are TRBV2 and TRBJ1-6; 10 bases match TRBD1. With V trimmed by 5 bases and J by 7 bases, 20 bases remained unmatched. Per the germline V gene, CDR1 is SNHLY and CDR2 is FYNNEI. This CDR3 comprises 20 residues. The CDR3 here is CASSSISSLGTGAWNSPLHF. The CDR3 coding sequence is TGTGCCAGCAGTTCCATATCGTCGTTAGGGACAGGGGCCTGGAATTCACCCCTCCACTTT.

This chain uses TRBV9 with TRBJ2-2; weak D call: TRBD1 (6 bases). V shed 2 bases and J shed 3 bases, with 17 bases lying between them. CDR1 is SGDLS and CDR2 is YYNGEE in the germline V gene. The CDR3 runs 17 residues. This chain's CDR3 is CASSVPSDRSHTGELFF. CDR3 bases: TGTGCCAGCAGCGTGCCGTCCGACAGGTCCCACACCGGGGAGCTGTTTTTT.

The chain uses TRBV28 and TRBJ2-1; the D gene is possibly TRBD1 (6 bases). The CDR3 consists of 14 residues. From germline, CDR1 is MDHEN and CDR2 SYDVKM. The ends were cut back, 6 bases at V and 10 bases at J, with 19 bases in the middle. The CDR3: CASSLLLGAGEQFF. The CDR3 DNA reads TGTGCCAGCAGCTTACTCCTGGGGGCGGGCGAGCAGTTCTTC. The full variable domain, completed using reference TRBV28 and TRBJ2-1, is DVKVTQSSRYLVKRTGEKVFLECVQDMDHENMFWYRQDPGLGLRLIYFSYDVKMKEKGDIPEGYSVSREKKERFSLILESASTNQTSMYLCASSLLLGAGEQFFGPGTRLTVL.

The chain carries TRBV11-2 and TRBJ2-3; TRBD2 matches at 9 bases. J was trimmed by 3 bases and V by 0 bases; bases with no gene match: 7. Looked up from germline, CDR1 is SGHAT and CDR2 is FQNNGV. This CDR3 comprises 17 residues. CDR3 sequence: CASSLEGAGGSTDTQYF. CDR3 DNA sequence: TGTGCCAGCAGCTTAGAAGGAGCGGGAGGCTCTACAGATACGCAGTATTTT.

This clone was seen a few times. This rearrangement joins TRBV3-1 (or the pseudogene TRBV3-2) to TRBJ2-3; 7 bases are shared with TRBD1. V was pared by 6 bases and J by 6 bases, with 6 bases of the junction left unmatched. In germline, CDR1 is LGHDT, CDR2 YNNKEL (reference sequence). This CDR3 is 13 amino acids long. CDR3 sequence: CASSLIRGDTQYF. CDR3 coding DNA: TGTGCCAGCAGTCTCATCAGGGGGGATACGCAGTATTTT.

V gene TRBV6-5 combines with J gene TRBJ2-1; 7 nucleotides match TRBD2. The V gene's germline CDR1 is MNHEY and CDR2 SVGAGI. Germline trimming cut 4 bases from V and 7 bases from J; bases unmatched to any gene: 4. This CDR3 comprises 13 residues. The CDR3 protein is CASSSSGSNEQFF. The DNA of the CDR3 is TGTGCCAGCAGTTCTAGCGGAAGTAATGAGCAGTTCTTC.

This chain joins TRBV6-5 and TRBJ2-7; the D gene is possibly TRBD2 (6 bases). The CDR3 extends over 13 amino acids. The ends were cut back, 0 bases at V and 7 bases at J, with 10 bases in the middle. Germline V gene sequence: CDR1 MNHEY, CDR2 SVGAGI. CDR3 sequence reads: CASSYSGLAEQYF. The CDR3 DNA follows: TGTGCCAGCAGTTACTCTGGGCTAGCGGAGCAGTACTTC.

The rearrangement uses TRBV15 and TRBJ2-7; D perhaps matches TRBD1 (5 bases). Trimming removed 1 base at V and 3 bases at J, with 7 bases between. The germline CDR1 and CDR2 sequences are LNHNV and YYDKDF (reference sequence). This CDR3 has 13 amino acids. Here the CDR3 reads CATSRARGYEQYF. DNA for the CDR3: TGTGCCACCAGCAGAGCAAGGGGCTACGAGCAGTACTTC.

The rearrangement uses TRBV28 and TRBJ2-1; 12 nucleotides match TRBD2. CDR3 length equals 16 residues. V lost 5 bases, J lost 6 bases, and 8 bases stayed unmatched. CDR1 and CDR2 from the germline V gene are MDHEN and SYDVKM. The CDR3 region is CASSTTSGRSFNEQFF. The CDR3 nucleotides read TGTGCCAGCAGTACGACTAGCGGGAGATCGTTCAATGAGCAGTTCTTC.

Remarks on this clone: Other DNA sequences in the sample encode the same CDR3. The gene calls are TRBV5-1 and TRBJ2-3; 7 bases are shared with TRBD2. The germline V gene has CDR1 SGHRS and CDR2 YFSETQ. J was trimmed by 0 bases and V by 4 bases; bases with no gene match: 5. This CDR3 region has 15 residues. In DNA form, the CDR3 reads TGCGCCAGCAGCCTAGGCGGGAGAAGCACAGATACGCAGTATTTT. Residues: CASSLGGRSTDTQYF.

V is TRBV29-1 and J is TRBJ2-7, with D possibly being TRBD1 (5 bases). Trimming removed 0 bases at V and 7 bases at J, with 19 bases between. The length of the CDR3 is 15 residues. Germline V gene data show CDR1 as SQVTM and CDR2 as ANQGSEA. The CDR3 DNA follows: TGCAGCGTTGAAGACAGGGATTTTTCTTCAGGAGAGCAGTACTTC. Its translation: CSVEDRDFSSGEQYF.

The chain carries TRBV7-9 and TRBJ2-7; D is perhaps TRBD2 (6 bases). The V end lost 2 bases, the J end lost 0 bases, and 14 bases lay between the germline ends. The CDR3 runs to 16 residues. The germline V gene has CDR1 SEHNR and CDR2 FQNEAQ (reference sequence). The CDR3 DNA reads as TGTGCCAGCAGCTTAAACTCGGGAGCGGGCTCCTACGAGCAGTACTTC. Encoded protein: CASSLNSGAGSYEQYF.